The present TCR beta chain was sequenced within a study of shared clonotypes between healthy human individuals. On the study more broadly: Participating donors consisted of two women and a few men aged 18 to 49.

CDR1 and CDR2 (germline): SGHRS, YFSETQ. V was cut by 3 bases and J by 3 bases, with 15 bases left in between. The CDR3 has 15 amino acids. Using immunoSEQ multiplex PCR, the repertoire was profiled, and TCRdb retains in-frame clones only, with some absent. The table has 1.6 million or so clones, 95% to 97% seen once. This sequence joins TRBV5-1 and TRBJ1-2, with D perhaps TRBD1 (6 bases). Material for sequencing was naive CD4+ T cells sorted from blood. Subset in this sample: CD45RA+ positively selected. This receptor was identified in a man aged 30-40 years in good health. The CDR3 nucleotides read TGCGCCAGCAGCTCCACGCAGGGGCTCGACTATGGCTACACCTTC. Encoded protein: CASSSTQGLDYGYTF.